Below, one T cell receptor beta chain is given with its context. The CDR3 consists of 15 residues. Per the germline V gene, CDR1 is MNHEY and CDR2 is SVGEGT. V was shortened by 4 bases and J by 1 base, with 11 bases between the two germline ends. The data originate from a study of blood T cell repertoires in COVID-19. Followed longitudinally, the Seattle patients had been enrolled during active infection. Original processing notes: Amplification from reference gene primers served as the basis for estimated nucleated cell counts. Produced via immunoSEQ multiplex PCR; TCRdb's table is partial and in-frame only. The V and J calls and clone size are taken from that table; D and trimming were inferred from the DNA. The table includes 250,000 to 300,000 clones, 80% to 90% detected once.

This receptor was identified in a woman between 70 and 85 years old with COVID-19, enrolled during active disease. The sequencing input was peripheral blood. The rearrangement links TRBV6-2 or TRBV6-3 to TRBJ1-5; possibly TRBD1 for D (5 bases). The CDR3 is CASSSGRLSNQPQHF. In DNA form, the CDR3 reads TGTGCCAGCAGTTCAGGGAGGTTGAGCAATCAGCCCCAGCATTTT.